This T cell receptor beta chain was profiled in a study of blood T cell repertoires in COVID-19. In the study overall: Samples of COVID-19 (acute and convalescent) were obtained from the United States, Italy and Spain.

Source study methods: Using reference gene primer amplification, nucleated cell counts were estimated. Assay: immunoSEQ multiplex PCR; the TCRdb copy retains only in-frame clones and omits some. V and J calls and clone size are as listed in that table; D and trimming were resolved from the DNA. The table lists 210,000 or so clones, roughly 90% of them singletons, with 2% to 2.5% in the top ten. This receptor was identified in a woman aged 50 to 60 with acute or convalescent COVID-19. The sample consisted of peripheral blood.

The CDR3 sequence is CASSQLVQPGGHGYTF. The DNA of the CDR3 is TGCGCCAGCAGCCAACTCGTACAGCCGGGGGGCCATGGCTACACCTTC. V and J are TRBV4-1 and TRBJ1-2, with TRBD1 as a possible D gene (6 bases). Deletions cut 2 bases from V and 6 bases from J, with 19 bases between. This CDR3 comprises 16 residues. The V gene's germline CDR1 is MGHRA and CDR2 YSYEKL.